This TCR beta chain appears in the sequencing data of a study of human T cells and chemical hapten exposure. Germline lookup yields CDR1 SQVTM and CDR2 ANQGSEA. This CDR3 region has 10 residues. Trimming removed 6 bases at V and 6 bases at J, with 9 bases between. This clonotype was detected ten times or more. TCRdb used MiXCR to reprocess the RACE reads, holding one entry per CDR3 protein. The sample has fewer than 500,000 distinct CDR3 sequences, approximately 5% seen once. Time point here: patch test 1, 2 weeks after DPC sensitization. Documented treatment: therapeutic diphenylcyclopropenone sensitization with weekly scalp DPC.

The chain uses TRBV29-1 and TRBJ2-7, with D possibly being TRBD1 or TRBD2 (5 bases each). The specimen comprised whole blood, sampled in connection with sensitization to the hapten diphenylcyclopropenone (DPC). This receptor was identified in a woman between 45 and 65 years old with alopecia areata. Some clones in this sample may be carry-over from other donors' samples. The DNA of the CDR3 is TGCAGCGTCCGGGACGCCGAGCAGTACTTC. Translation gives CSVRDAEQYF.